The 14 T cell receptor beta chains below all came from one sample that was sequenced in a study of T-cell reconstitution after alpha-beta-depleted transplantation in children. A library of TCRbeta sequences, prepared with unique molecular identifiers, was generated. MiXCR was run by TCRdb on the PCR reads, yielding one entry per CDR3 protein. The sample records about 360,000 distinct CDR3 sequences, about an eighth being singletons. The sequenced sample was PBMCs, obtained from the stem cell graft. All receptors come from a human donor who donated a stem cell graft to a child with Fanconi anemia.

V and J are TRBV5-1 and TRBJ1-1; TRBD1 might be the D (5 bases). The CDR3 sequence is 15 residues long. Germline V gene data show CDR1 as SGHRS and CDR2 as YFSETQ. Trimming removed 1 base from V and 4 bases from J, with 14 bases in between. As DNA, the CDR3 is TGCGCCAGCAGCTTGTCGCGGGGACGGGGCACTGAAGCTTTCTTT. Protein: CASSLSRGRGTEAFF.

V is TRBV6-1 and J is TRBJ1-2; possible D gene TRBD1, 5 bases. CDR1 is MNHNS, CDR2 SASEGT, per germline. Trimming cost V 6 bases and J 8 bases, with 16 bases left between them. The CDR3 has 13 amino acids. In DNA, the CDR3 is TGTGCCAGCAGAGGGGCCGACTCGGAAGGCTACACCTTC. It yields the protein CASRGADSEGYTF.

Concerning this clonotype itself: A read error may explain this, as a much larger clone is one base away. This chain uses TRBV20-1 with TRBJ2-3; D assignment may be TRBD1 or TRBD2 (6 bases each). Germline V gene lookup returns CDR1 DFQATT and CDR2 SNEGSKA (reference sequence). V was trimmed by 4 bases and J by 2 bases, leaving 13 bases between them. This CDR3 has 14 amino acids. Here the CDR3 DNA reads TGCAGTGCTACCCGGGGGCTCTTCACAGATACGCAGTATTTT. Translation gives CSATRGLFTDTQYF.

This chain links TRBV5-6 with TRBJ2-1; 10 bases fit TRBD2. From germline, CDR1 is SGHDT and CDR2 YYEEEE. The CDR3 contains 15 residues. The V segment lost 4 bases and the J segment 2 bases; nucleotides outside the gene matches: 3. CDR3 loop: CASSLLAGAYNEQFF. Here the CDR3 DNA reads TGTGCCAGCAGCCTGCTAGCGGGGGCCTACAATGAGCAGTTCTTC.

This clonotype was observed a handful of times. The genes are TRBV4-3 and TRBJ1-2; 7 bases map to TRBD1. CDR3 length: 17 residues. V gave up 0 bases and J gave up 4 bases; unmatched junction bases: 11. The V gene's germline CDR1 is LGHNA and CDR2 YSLEER. In DNA form, the CDR3 reads TGCGCCAGCAGCCAAGATTTTGGACAGGACCCTATCTATGGCTACACCTTC. This encodes CASSQDFGQDPIYGYTF.

This chain connects TRBV15 to TRBJ2-4; D possibly corresponds to TRBD1 (6 bases). V lost 0 bases to trimming and J lost 7 bases, with 13 bases between them. In germline, CDR1 is LNHNV, CDR2 YYDKDF (reference sequence). This CDR3 is built from 15 residues. The CDR3 is CATSRDNRARNIQYF. DNA of the CDR3: TGTGCCACCAGCAGAGATAACAGGGCGAGGAACATTCAGTACTTC.

This clonotype turned up a few times. This chain connects TRBV4-2 to TRBJ2-2; no firm D call. The CDR3 length is 14 residues. Germline V gene sequence: CDR1 LGHNA, CDR2 YNFKEQ. V lost 0 bases, J lost 6 bases, and 8 bases lay in between. The CDR3 DNA is TGTGCCAGCAGCCAAGATTCCGAGGCCGGGGAGCTGTTTTTT. This translates into CASSQDSEAGELFF.

This clonotype was counted at least ten times. The genes are TRBV20-1 and TRBJ2-1; TRBD2 matches 8 bases. V was clipped by 2 bases and J by 1 base; unmatched bases: 1. The CDR3 has 14 residues. Germline lookup yields CDR1 DFQATT and CDR2 SNEGSKA (reference sequence). CDR3 DNA: TGCAGTGCTAGACGGGGGGGGTCCTACAATGAGCAGTTCTTC. This encodes CSARRGGSYNEQFF.

This clonotype was seen a few times. The genes are TRBV11-2 and TRBJ1-1; D is unclear. V shed 2 bases and J shed 3 bases, with 10 bases lying between them. This CDR3 contains 14 residues. The germline CDR1 and CDR2 sequences are SGHAT and FQNNGV. The CDR3 loop is CASSLRQSDTEAFF. CDR3 sequence (DNA): TGTGCCAGCAGCTTACGGCAGAGCGACACTGAAGCTTTCTTT.

This clonotype was seen many times. This chain links TRBV7-7 with TRBJ2-5, with 7 bases identical to TRBD1. The CDR3 loop spans 14 amino acids. V lost 5 bases, J lost 0 bases, and 3 bases stayed unmatched. The germline CDR1 and CDR2 sequences are SSHAT and FNYEAQ (reference sequence). The CDR3 protein is CASSATGDQETQYF. CDR3 bases: TGTGCCAGCAGCGCCACAGGGGACCAAGAGACCCAGTACTTC.

This clonotype appeared a few times. The V and J genes are TRBV13 and TRBJ1-2; tentative D call: TRBD1 (5 bases). Germline CDR1 and CDR2: PRHDT and FYEKMQ (reference sequence). The CDR3 has 16 amino acids. The V end was cut by 0 bases, the J end by 3 bases, with 14 bases between. CDR3 amino acids: CASSLGESIRDYGYTF. The CDR3 DNA reads TGTGCCAGCAGCTTAGGCGAATCGATCAGGGACTATGGCTACACCTTC. Combining the CDR3 with reference TRBV13 and TRBJ1-2 gives the whole variable domain AAGVIQSPRHLIKEKRETATLKCYPIPRHDTVYWYQQGPGQDPQFLISFYEKMQSDKGSIPDRFSAQQFSDYHSELNMSSLELGDSALYFCASSLGESIRDYGYTFGSGTRLTVV.

There are many counts of this clonotype. The chain couples TRBV7-2 to TRBJ1-1, with D possibly TRBD1 on 5 matching bases. Trimming took 1 base from V and 2 from J, leaving 11 bases between them. The CDR3 contains 15 residues. CDR1 SGHTA and CDR2 FQGNSA come from the germline V gene. CDR3 region: CASSLGGIRNTEAFF. The CDR3, as DNA: TGTGCCAGCAGCTTAGGGGGCATCCGAAACACTGAAGCTTTCTTT.

This clonotype appeared many times. The rearrangement links TRBV10-3 to TRBJ1-1; 7 bases match TRBD1. This CDR3 is 15 amino acids long. V was pared by 2 bases and J by 6 bases, with 9 bases of the junction left unmatched. Germline V lookup: CDR1 ENHRY, CDR2 SYGVKD. The CDR3 is CAISEPNRGPPEAFF. CDR3 coding DNA: TGTGCCATCAGTGAGCCGAACAGGGGCCCCCCTGAAGCTTTCTTT.

This clonotype was recorded many times. J is TRBJ1-5 and V is TRBV20-1; D is perhaps TRBD1 (5 bases). This CDR3 region has 13 residues. Between the trimmed V and J ends, which lost 5 bases and 3 bases, there was a span of 11 bases. The germline V gene has CDR1 DFQATT and CDR2 SNEGSKA (reference sequence). CDR3: CSALQGNNQPQHF. CDR3 nucleotides: TGCAGTGCTCTTCAGGGAAACAATCAGCCCCAGCATTTT.